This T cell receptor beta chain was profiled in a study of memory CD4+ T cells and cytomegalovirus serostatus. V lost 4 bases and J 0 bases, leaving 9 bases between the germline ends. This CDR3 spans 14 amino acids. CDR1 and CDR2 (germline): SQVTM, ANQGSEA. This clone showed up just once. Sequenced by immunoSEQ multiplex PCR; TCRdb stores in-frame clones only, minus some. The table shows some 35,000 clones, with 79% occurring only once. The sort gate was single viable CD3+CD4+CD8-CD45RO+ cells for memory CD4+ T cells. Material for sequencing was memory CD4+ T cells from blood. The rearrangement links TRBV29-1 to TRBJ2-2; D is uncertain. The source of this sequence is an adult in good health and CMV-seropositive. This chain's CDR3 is CSVAVLSNTGELFF. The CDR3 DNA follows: TGCAGCGTTGCTGTGCTCTCGAACACCGGGGAGCTGTTTTTT.